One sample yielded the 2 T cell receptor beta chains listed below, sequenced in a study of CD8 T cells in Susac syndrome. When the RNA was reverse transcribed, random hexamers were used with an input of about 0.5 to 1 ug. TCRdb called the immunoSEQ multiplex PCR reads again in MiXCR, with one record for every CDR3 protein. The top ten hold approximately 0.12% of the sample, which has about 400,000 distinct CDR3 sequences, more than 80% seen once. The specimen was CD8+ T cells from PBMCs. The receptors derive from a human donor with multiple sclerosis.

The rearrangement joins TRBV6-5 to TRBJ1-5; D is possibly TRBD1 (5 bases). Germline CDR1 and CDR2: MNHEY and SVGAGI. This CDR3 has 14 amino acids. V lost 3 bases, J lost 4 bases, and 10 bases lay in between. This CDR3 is CASSYSQGNQPQHF. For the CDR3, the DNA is TGTGCCAGCAGTTATAGCCAGGGAAATCAGCCCCAGCATTTT.

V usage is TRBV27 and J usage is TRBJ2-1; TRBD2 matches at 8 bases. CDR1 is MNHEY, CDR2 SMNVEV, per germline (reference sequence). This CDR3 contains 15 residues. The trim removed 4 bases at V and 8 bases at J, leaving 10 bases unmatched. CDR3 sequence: CASSWGGSGIHEQFF. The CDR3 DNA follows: TGTGCCAGCAGTTGGGGAGGTAGCGGGATCCATGAGCAGTTCTTC.